This T cell receptor (beta chain) was sequenced for a study of OX40 agonist ivuxolimab in advanced cancers. The overall study: Patients were given ivuxolimab, an antibody that agonizes OX40 (CD134). The study, taken as a whole, reports: Some patients without response likewise showed low normalized clonal expansion.

A word on this clone: Its antigen is currently unknown.

Autoimmune disease history or systemic immunosuppression was exclusionary. Samples were taken at baseline and on day 1 of cycles 4 and 7. Method: immunoSEQ multiplex PCR; TCRdb's copy keeps in-frame clones and lacks some. The data show under 90,000 clones, around 83% seen once. There are 14 residues in the CDR3. The V gene lost 2 bases and the J gene lost 4 bases, with 11 bases spanning the gap. Germline V gives CDR1 LNHNV, CDR2 YYDKDF (reference sequence). The specimen comprised CD4+ or CD8+ T cells sorted from blood, sampled in a trial of the OX40 agonist ivuxolimab. The origin of this receptor is an adult with an advanced solid tumor such as melanoma, head and neck, liver or kidney cancer. The chain employs TRBV15 and TRBJ1-2, with no clear D. The CDR3: CATSRNRVGYGYTF. CDR3 sequence (DNA): TGTGCCACCAGCAGAAATAGGGTAGGCTATGGCTACACCTTC.